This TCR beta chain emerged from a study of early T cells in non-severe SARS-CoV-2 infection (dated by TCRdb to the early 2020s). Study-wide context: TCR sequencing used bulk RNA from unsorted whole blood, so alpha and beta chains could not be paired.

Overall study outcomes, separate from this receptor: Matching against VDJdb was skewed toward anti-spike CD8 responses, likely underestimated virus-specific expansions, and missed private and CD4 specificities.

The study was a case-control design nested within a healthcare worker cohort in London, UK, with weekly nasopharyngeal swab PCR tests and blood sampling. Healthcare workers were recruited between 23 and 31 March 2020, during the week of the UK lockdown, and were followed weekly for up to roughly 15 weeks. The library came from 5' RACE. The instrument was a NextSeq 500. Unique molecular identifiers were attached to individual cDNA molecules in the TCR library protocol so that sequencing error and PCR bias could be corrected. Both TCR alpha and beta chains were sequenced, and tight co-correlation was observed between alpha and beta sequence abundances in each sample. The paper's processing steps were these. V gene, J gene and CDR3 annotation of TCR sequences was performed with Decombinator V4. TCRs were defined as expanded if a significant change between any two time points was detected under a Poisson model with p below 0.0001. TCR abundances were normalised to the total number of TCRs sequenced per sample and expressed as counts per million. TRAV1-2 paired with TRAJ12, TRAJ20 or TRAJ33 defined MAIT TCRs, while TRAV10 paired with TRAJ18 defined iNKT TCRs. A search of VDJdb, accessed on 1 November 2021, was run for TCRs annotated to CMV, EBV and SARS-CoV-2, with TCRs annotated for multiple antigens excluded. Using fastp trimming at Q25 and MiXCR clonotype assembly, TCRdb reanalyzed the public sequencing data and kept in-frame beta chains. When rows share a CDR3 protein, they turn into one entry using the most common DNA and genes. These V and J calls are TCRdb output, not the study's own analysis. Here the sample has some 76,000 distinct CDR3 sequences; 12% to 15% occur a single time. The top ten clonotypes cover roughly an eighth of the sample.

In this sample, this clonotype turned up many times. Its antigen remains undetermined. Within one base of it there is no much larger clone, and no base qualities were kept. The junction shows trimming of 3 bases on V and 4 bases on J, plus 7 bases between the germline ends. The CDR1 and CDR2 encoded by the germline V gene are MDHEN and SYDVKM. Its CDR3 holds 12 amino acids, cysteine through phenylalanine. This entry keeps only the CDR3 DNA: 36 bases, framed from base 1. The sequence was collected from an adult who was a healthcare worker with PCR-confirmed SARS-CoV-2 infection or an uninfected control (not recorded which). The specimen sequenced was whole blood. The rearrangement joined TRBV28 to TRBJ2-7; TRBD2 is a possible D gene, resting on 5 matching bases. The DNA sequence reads TGTGCCAGCAGTTTTACGGGGTACGAGCAGTACTTC. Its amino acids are CASSFTGYEQYF.